This T cell receptor (beta chain) was sequenced during a study of cytomegalovirus exposure and HLA in healthy donors (dated by TCRdb to 2016 to 2017). Broadly, across the study: An earlier analysis of a few hundred of the donors reported 276 Gb of sequence data and 100 million to 120 million unique TCR beta sequences obtained from around 190 million T cells. The study profiled the T cell repertoires of 500 to 800 subjects by immunosequencing and related them to cytomegalovirus serostatus. Rather than drawing on any new phenotypic data, the later analysis identified candidate immune exposures from TCR beta sequences and the way those sequences occurred across donors. In a later genetic analysis, genome-wide SNP genotypes for about three fifths of the roughly 670 donors were used, and that subset was treated as a discovery cohort. To predict cytomegalovirus infection status, the study brought together high-throughput TCR immunosequencing, statistical association of individual TCRs with disease status, and machine learning. An earlier analysis of roughly 580 of the donors used high-throughput TCR beta sequencing to judge whether each TCR beta V gene segment behaved as functional or pseudogenic. The study was designed to test whether signatures of past pathogen exposure could be identified by cataloging public T cell receptors. A separate validation cohort of roughly 110 different subjects was used in addition to the roughly 700-subject first cohort. The number of typed donors differed by locus: about 629-640 for A, B, C, DRB1 and DQB1; some 500 for DQA1; 606 for DPA1; and about 470 for DPB1. Donor age, sex, ethnicity and CMV serostatus were collected together with the repertoire data. An early release that covered around 590 HLA-typed donors contained approximately 300 gigabases of sequencing data and 85 million to 100 million unique TCR sequences. Both class I and class II loci were covered by HLA typing, at four-digit resolution. Roughly 5 DR-DQ haplotypes were handled as single units for association and clustering, since linkage in the cohort was strong. On average, around 240,000 unique TCR beta nucleotide sequences were sequenced per donor among about 400 genotyped donors of the cohort, with around 19% of those sequences being non-productive. Of the roughly 430 genotyped donors, around 81% fell in the genetic ancestry cluster associated with self-reported Caucasian donors. A later analysis re-examined previously published TCR beta repertoires from several hundred donors and added high-resolution HLA genotyping to investigate patterns of TCR occurrence. All discovery cohort repertoires had been generated on a single sequencing platform. General findings and caveats noted by the study authors: Specific HLA alleles were associated with 15,000 to 20,000 TCR beta sequences at a false discovery rate of 0.05 in a later analysis. In both the original and validation cohorts, the classifier was reported to diagnose cytomegalovirus status with high specificity and sensitivity. A later analysis found that TCR association rates varied across HLA loci, with DRB1 alleles showing the most associated TCRs and HLA-C alleles the fewest. The sequencing pipeline was judged likely to have produced a cluster of highly shared sequence variants as a technical artifact. Broadly in line with IMGT annotations, most TCR beta V segments showed up in productive rearrangements about 87% or about 30% of the time in an earlier analysis of approximately 600 of the donors. A further reported finding was that TCR beta sequences accurately predicted the HLA-A and HLA-B alleles for most subjects in the first cohort. Because some donors lacked HLA typing at each locus, the association tests relied only on the typed subset. In a later analysis, HLA-associated TCR beta chains were found to be more clonally expanded and to have lower generation probabilities than equally common non-associated chains. Some IMGT-functional V segments, including TRBV6-2 and TRBV6-3, could not be told apart with the 87-base-pair reads, so those segments were excluded. It was suggested by the authors that the approach could potentially be generalized to other disease states and immunological phenotypes. According to a later analysis, parvovirus B19, influenza, CMV and Epstein-Barr virus appeared linked to several top co-occurrence clusters. According to a later genetic analysis, donors in an Asian-associated ancestry cluster had fewer N-insertions in productive TCRs than the approximately 700-donor mean. Three of the identified cytomegalovirus-associated TCR beta chains were confirmed in vitro to be specific for cytomegalovirus antigens. Most TCR sequences were observed very rarely across donors, whereas some public TCRs were present in many individuals. According to a later analysis, most CMV-associated TCR beta chains appeared to be HLA-restricted, and the HLA associations seemed to be driven largely by CMV exposure. The study gave a list of roughly 150 TCR beta chains associated with cytomegalovirus. Presence/absence analyses assumed roughly uniform sequencing depth across donors, an assumption that may not hold. An association between a missense DCLRE1C variant and V-gene and J-gene trimming of TCR beta chains was found in a later genetic analysis and replicated in an independent cohort. When HLA alleles, especially DR and DQ, strongly co-occurred, attributing TCR associations to individual alleles was difficult. This cohort had only TCR beta chains sequenced, and the lack of alpha or paired-chain data limited which features could be detected. For the cohort, immune exposure information was limited to CMV serostatus. Correlated functional status among segregating V segments might be attributable to linkage disequilibrium, but an unknown experimental factor could not be ruled out. Seventeen rarely observed V segments, including chromosome 9 orphons, were excluded from the earlier analysis of about 600 of the donors because counts were too low.

This clone was observed once. What antigen it recognizes has not been identified. No base-level quality is on record; no much larger clone is a single base apart. The cohort consisted of hundreds of healthy bone marrow donors. At the time of sampling, every cohort member was nominally healthy, though immune exposures that went unrecorded were likely present. The donor tested CMV seronegative, placing the donor among the 350 to 400 seronegative members of the cohort. A peripheral blood sample was provided by each donor, and peripheral blood mononuclear cells were used for TCR beta sequencing. The Qiagen DNeasy Blood Extraction Kit was used to extract genomic DNA from the blood cell samples. Library preparation was by the immunoSEQ multiplex PCR assay. For the multiplex PCR, a mixture combining 60 forward primers for TCR Vbeta segments and 13 reverse primers for TCR Jbeta segments was used. The CDR3 region of rearranged TCR beta genes was amplified from genomic DNA with a multiplex PCR assay. The Illumina HiSeq System was used to sequence the amplified TCR beta libraries as 87-base-pair reads. The study's processing was this. Across the 700 or so repertoires, a later analysis counted some 80 million unique TCR beta chains, roughly 11 million of which were shared by at least two donors. To remove PCR and sequencing errors, raw reads were error-corrected and collapsed into unique sequences using a nearest-neighbor algorithm that merged closely related sequences. V, D and J gene segments were assigned by aligning CDR3 sequences to IMGT reference sequences. Each retained sequence needed at least a six-nucleotide match to both a V gene segment and a J gene segment. Rearrangements were called productive when the CDR3 lacked stop codons and stayed in frame with V and J; all others were non-productive. Following IMGT convention, CDR3 was defined as the stretch from the second conserved V-encoded cysteine to the conserved J-encoded phenylalanine. The earlier analysis of roughly 590 of the donors excluded any sequence lacking an unambiguous match to a single V gene segment. An earlier analysis of fewer than 750 of the donors called V segments functional above 56.7% productive rearrangements and segregating when the between-donor standard deviation exceeded 5%. A statistical classification framework was built for diagnosing cytomegalovirus status from the catalog of TCR beta chain sequences. In a later analysis, TCR nucleotide sequences were compared against IMGT/GENE-DB human TR gene sequences so that V and J genes could be assigned. In a later analysis, CDR3 sequences and most-parsimonious VDJ recombination scenarios were assigned using the TCRdist pipeline. In a later analysis, each TCR beta chain was defined by its CDR3 amino acid sequence together with its V-gene family, and reads without a unique V-gene family were excluded. As a way to deal with suspected cross-contamination and a sequencing artifact, a later analysis dropped more than 500 nucleotide sequences that were highly shared and had low generation probability. A later analysis calculated a clonal expansion index for each public chain from normalized within-repertoire ranks of inferred template counts. In a later analysis, generation probabilities were computed using a VDJ recombination model fitted to out-of-frame rearrangements, and the results were checked against IGoR. Hypergeometric tests were used in a later analysis to score TCR-TCR, TCR-HLA and TCR-CMV co-occurrence, with a repertoire-size bias correction applied to the TCR pairs. A later analysis estimated false discovery rates by permuting HLA or CMV assignments 20 times. In a later analysis, co-occurring TCRs were grouped using DBSCAN, and TCRdist sequence similarity was added for clustering within HLA-allele-positive subsets. Repertoires with fewer than 30,000 or more than 120,000 public chains were left out of co-occurrence clustering, as were four to six repertoires with anomalous nucleotide sharing. TCRdb stores this immuneACCESS table with in-frame sequences only. Part of the clones is absent; in the studies checked, under half of the shortfall reflects unresolved V genes, and no reason is known for the rest. V, J and clone size were drawn from that table, and D and trimming were deduced from the DNA. The sample table records about 280,000 clones; roughly 90% of these occur just once. The ten largest make up approximately 2.4% of the sample.

The CDR3 sequence holds 12 residues, the cysteine and phenylalanine included. Kept here is only the CDR3 DNA, which spans 36 bases and is read in frame from base 1. The germline V gene specifies SGHRS as CDR1 and YFSETQ as CDR2. V and J lose 0 bases and 10 bases, and a span of 10 bases separates them. The material sequenced was PBMCs. The receptor chain draws on TRBV5-1 and TRBJ2-5, with the D segment identity uncertain. This TCR came from a young woman in good health and CMV-seronegative. The sequence in DNA is TGCGCCAGCAGCTTGGACAGTGAAGGCCAGTACTTC. Translated, this gives CASSLDSEGQYF.